One sample yielded the 28 T cell receptor beta chains listed below, sequenced in a study of shared clonotypes between healthy human individuals. Some clones are missing from TCRdb's copy, which holds only in-frame ones; the method was immunoSEQ multiplex PCR. The table shows approximately 99,000 clones, with around 68% occurring only once. The sample consisted of memory CD8+ T cells sorted from blood. Subset indicated: CD45RO+ cells pooled with CCR7-negative TemRA cells. Source of these receptors: a woman aged 25 to 39 in good health.

The rearrangement links TRBV6-1 to TRBJ1-5; the D is unclear. This CDR3 has 13 residues. V lost 3 bases and J lost 1, with 4 bases in between. Germline-derived CDR1 and CDR2 are MNHNS and SASEGT. The CDR3 coding sequence is TGTGCCAGCAGTGAGGGCAGCAATCAGCCCCAGCATTTT. Translated, it gives CASSEGSNQPQHF.

The chain is built from TRBV9 and TRBJ2-3, with 12 bases that match TRBD2. The V and J ends lost 3 bases and 3 bases, in that order; junction bases with no gene match: 5. The CDR3 is made up of 16 amino acids. Germline CDR1 and CDR2: SGDLS and YYNGEE. The CDR3 is CASSALAGGETDTQYF. The CDR3 DNA sequence: TGTGCCAGCAGCGCACTAGCGGGAGGCGAGACAGATACGCAGTATTTT.

In its sample, this clone is medium-sized. The genes are TRBV11-2 and TRBJ2-1, with D unresolved. Trimming stripped 0 bases from V and 7 bases from J, with 10 bases between. Germline V gene data show CDR1 as SGHAT and CDR2 as FQNNGV. The CDR3 covers 14 residues. The CDR3 reads CASSLDGWANEQFF. CDR3 nucleotides: TGTGCCAGCAGCTTAGATGGATGGGCGAATGAGCAGTTCTTC.

The V gene is TRBV13, the J gene TRBJ1-3; 7 bases agree with TRBD1. V lost 6 bases to trimming and J lost 0 bases; unmatched junction nucleotides: 5. The CDR3 extends over 15 amino acids. Germline V gene data show CDR1 as PRHDT and CDR2 as FYEKMQ (reference sequence). CDR3 coding DNA: TGTGCCAGCAGGGGAGGGGGCGTCTCTGGAAACACCATATATTTT. It translates to CASRGGGVSGNTIYF.

The chain employs TRBV5-4 and TRBJ2-7, with 15 bases fitting TRBD2. With 4 bases clipped from V and 2 bases from J, the junction kept 10 bases outside the gene matches. Germline assignment: CDR1 SGHNT and CDR2 YYREEE (reference sequence). The CDR3 totals 18 residues. The CDR3 sequence is CASSQGTSGRPQPYEQYF. The CDR3 bases are TGTGCCAGCAGCCAAGGGACTAGCGGGAGGCCCCAGCCCTACGAGCAGTACTTC. The whole variable domain, remainder taken from reference TRBV5-4 and TRBJ2-7, is ETGVTQSPTHLIKTRGQQVTLRCSSQSGHNTVSWYQQALGQGPQFIFQYYREEENGRGNFPPRFSGLQFPNYSSELNVNALELDDSALYLCASSQGTSGRPQPYEQYFGPGTRLTVT.

This chain connects TRBV15 to TRBJ1-5; D is ambiguous. Germline CDR1 is LNHNV and CDR2 is YYDKDF (reference sequence). V was pared by 0 bases and J by 11 bases, with 8 bases between. The CDR3 is made up of 12 amino acids. The CDR3 DNA is TGTGCCACCAGCAGAGAAGTCGGGGCCCAGCATTTT. It is translated as CATSREVGAQHF.

The rearrangement uses TRBV29-1 and TRBJ1-1; 7 positions match TRBD1. The V gene's germline CDR1 is SQVTM and CDR2 ANQGSEA. This CDR3 is 13 amino acids long. Trimming removed 5 bases from V and 5 bases from J; junction bases left unmatched: 8. The CDR3 coding sequence is TGCAGCGTTTCCACAGGGGAGGGGACTGAAGCTTTCTTT. This sequence encodes CSVSTGEGTEAFF. Supplemented by reference TRBV29-1 and TRBJ1-1, the full variable domain reads SAVISQKPSRDICQRGTSLTIQCQVDSQVTMMFWYRQQPGQSLTLIATANQGSEATYESGFVIDKFPISRPNLTFSTLTVSNMSPEDSSIYLCSVSTGEGTEAFFGQGTRLTVV.

The chain is built from TRBV4-1 and TRBJ1-3, with D possibly matching TRBD1 (6 bases). Trimming cost V 5 bases and J 0 bases, with 17 bases left between them. Per germline, CDR1 MGHRA and CDR2 YSYEKL. The CDR3 length is 17 residues. The CDR3 DNA follows: TGCGCCAGCAGCTACCCGGGACAAAAAATCTCTGGAAACACCATATATTTT. This gives the protein CASSYPGQKISGNTIYF.

V usage is TRBV5-6 and J usage is TRBJ2-7, with D possibly called TRBD1 or TRBD2 (7 bases each). The CDR3 is 15 amino acids. Trimming left V 4 bases short and J 1 base short, with 15 bases between. Per germline, CDR1 SGHDT and CDR2 YYEEEE. The CDR3 loop reads CASSNTGEGSYEQYF. The CDR3 nucleotides are TGTGCCAGCAGCAACACAGGGGAGGGTTCCTACGAGCAGTACTTC. The whole variable domain, remainder taken from reference TRBV5-6 and TRBJ2-7, is DAGVTQSPTHLIKTRGQQVTLRCSPKSGHDTVSWYQQALGQGPQFIFQYYEEEERQRGNFPDRFSGHQFPNYSSELNVNALLLGDSALYLCASSNTGEGSYEQYFGPGTRLTVT.

The chain links TRBV6-5 to TRBJ2-7; D gene unclear. The ends were cut back, 8 bases at V and 7 bases at J, with 15 bases in the middle. In germline, CDR1 is MNHEY, CDR2 SVGAGI. There are 12 residues in the CDR3. In nucleotides, the CDR3 is TGTGCCAGCCATGGTGATGGGAAAGAGCAGTACTTC. This sequence encodes CASHGDGKEQYF.

As regards this clone: The same CDR3 arises from other DNA sequences in this sample as well. V is TRBV7-2 and J is TRBJ1-5, with 12 positions matching TRBD1. The germline V gene has CDR1 SGHTA and CDR2 FQGNSA. With V trimmed by 3 bases and J by 7 bases, 7 bases remained unmatched. The CDR3 consists of 16 residues. The CDR3: CASSLTGTGGRQPQHF. In DNA form, the CDR3 reads TGTGCCAGCAGCTTGACCGGGACAGGGGGCCGACAGCCCCAGCATTTT.

The CDR3 loop is CSVSGRPTGESYEQYF. Here the CDR3 DNA reads TGCAGCGTTTCGGGCCGACCCACCGGGGAATCTTACGAGCAGTACTTC. V gene TRBV29-1 combines with J gene TRBJ2-7; D may be TRBD2 (5 bases). Germline values: CDR1 SQVTM, CDR2 ANQGSEA. Trimming cost V 5 bases and J 4 bases, with 24 bases left between them. This CDR3 has 16 residues.

This clone was seen a handful of times. This chain joins TRBV7-7 and TRBJ2-3, with 7 bases aligning to TRBD2. Looked up from germline, CDR1 is SSHAT and CDR2 is FNYEAQ (reference sequence). J was trimmed by 2 bases and V by 5 bases; bases with no gene match: 13. The CDR3 is 17 residues long. CDR3 sequence reads: CASSLPPSGHPTDTQYF. DNA of the CDR3: TGTGCCAGCAGCCTGCCCCCTAGCGGACACCCCACAGATACGCAGTATTTT.

The chain couples TRBV7-9 to TRBJ2-7; 10 nucleotides match TRBD1. The CDR3 spans 14 residues. Germline V gene data show CDR1 as SEHNR and CDR2 as FQNEAQ (reference sequence). Trimming at V came to 7 bases and at J to 5 bases, leaving 8 bases not matched to a gene. CDR3 in amino acids: CASTPRQGADEQYF. CDR3 DNA: TGTGCCAGCACCCCCAGACAGGGGGCCGACGAGCAGTACTTC.

This sequence joins TRBV7-8 and TRBJ2-3, with D hard to call. Germline loops: CDR1 SGHVS, CDR2 FQNEAQ. There are 12 residues in the CDR3. The ends were cut back, 3 bases at V and 5 bases at J, with 6 bases in the middle. The CDR3 bases are TGTGCCAGCAGCTTCAACAGAGATACGCAGTATTTT. Protein product: CASSFNRDTQYF. Full variable domain (outside the CDR3, taken from reference TRBV7-8 and TRBJ2-3): GAGVSQSPRYKVAKRGQDVALRCDPISGHVSLFWYQQALGQGPEFLTYFQNEAQLDKSGLPSDRFFAERPEGSVSTLKIQRTQQEDSAVYLCASSFNRDTQYFGPGTRLTVL.

The chain employs TRBV15 and TRBJ2-1; TRBD2 matches at 10 bases. Germline V gene lookup returns CDR1 LNHNV and CDR2 YYDKDF (reference sequence). This CDR3 has 13 amino acids. Unmatched junction bases numbered 2, after V lost 7 bases and J lost 5 bases. The CDR3 DNA is TGTGCCACCAACAGCGGGAGGGACAATGAGCAGTTCTTC. This codes for CATNSGRDNEQFF.

V gene TRBV28 combines with J gene TRBJ1-1, with a possible D match to TRBD1 (6 bases). The CDR3 has 16 amino acids. The germline V and J ends were trimmed by 5 bases and 4 bases, with 20 bases remaining between them. Germline CDR1 MDHEN, CDR2 SYDVKM. DNA for the CDR3: TGTGCCAGCAGTCCTCTTGGGGGGCTGGATATCACTGAAGCTTTCTTT. It translates to CASSPLGGLDITEAFF.

This clone came up a few times. The chain recombines TRBV4-1 with TRBJ1-1, with D perhaps TRBD1 (6 bases). The CDR3 is 14 residues long. The germline CDR1 and CDR2 sequences are MGHRA and YSYEKL. V gave up 2 bases and J gave up 6 bases, with 13 bases separating them. The CDR3 nucleotides read TGCGCCAGCAGCCAAAACAGGGAGTGGTCTGAAGCTTTCTTT. Amino acid sequence: CASSQNREWSEAFF.

Points on this clone: This sample includes further DNA sequences coding for the same CDR3. J is TRBJ1-5 and V is TRBV4-1; D unclear. The CDR3 sequence is 14 residues long. The germline V and J ends were trimmed by 0 bases and 1 base, with 4 bases remaining between them. Per germline, CDR1 MGHRA and CDR2 YSYEKL. CDR3 DNA: TGCGCCAGCAGCCAAGACGAGAGCAATCAGCCCCAGCATTTT. This gives the protein CASSQDESNQPQHF.

The chain recombines TRBV6-1 with TRBJ1-5, with D unclear. From germline, CDR1 is MNHNS and CDR2 SASEGT. The ends were cut back, 3 bases at V and 7 bases at J, with 16 bases in the middle. This CDR3 has 15 residues. Written as DNA, the CDR3 is TGTGCCAGCAGTGATCGGCAGGTTGGCAGCCAGCCCCAGCATTTT. It translates to CASSDRQVGSQPQHF.

The chain joins TRBV18 to TRBJ2-7; D is ambiguous. V shed 6 bases and J shed 1 base, with 7 bases lying between them. This CDR3 comprises 12 residues. Germline V gene data show CDR1 as KGHSH and CDR2 as LQKENI. The CDR3 sequence is CASSMYSYEQYF. The CDR3 region has the DNA TGTGCCAGCTCTATGTATTCCTACGAGCAGTACTTC.

For the CDR3, the DNA is TGTGCCAGCAGCTTTCTAGCGAGTCCCTGCAATGAGCAGTTCTTC. It is translated as CASSFLASPCNEQFF. The chain links TRBV7-3 to TRBJ2-1, with D possibly matching TRBD2 (6 bases). Trimming took off 3 bases at V and 6 bases at J, with 15 bases between the two ends. This CDR3 is 15 amino acids long. CDR1 SGHTA and CDR2 FQGTGA come from the germline V gene. Complete variable domain (other parts from reference TRBV7-3 and TRBJ2-1): GAGVSQTPSNKVTEKGKYVELRCDPISGHTALYWYRQSLGQGPEFLIYFQGTGAADDSGLPNDRFFAVRPEGSVSTLKIQRTERGDSAVYLCASSFLASPCNEQFFGPGTRLTVL.

The chain combines TRBV2 with TRBJ2-2; D might be TRBD1 or TRBD2, each matching 5 bases. V was clipped by 6 bases and J by 4 bases, with 6 bases between them. The CDR3 has 12 residues. Germline V gives CDR1 SNHLY, CDR2 FYNNEI. The CDR3 DNA is TGTGCCAGCAGGGGACCCACCGGGGAGCTGTTTTTT. Amino acids: CASRGPTGELFF.

This clone rates as large (0.1 to 1%). The J gene is TRBJ2-7, the V gene TRBV13; tentative D call: TRBD2 (6 bases). Germline lookup yields CDR1 PRHDT and CDR2 FYEKMQ (reference sequence). Trimming left V 1 base short and J 2 bases short, with 12 bases between. CDR3 length: 15 amino acids. In DNA form, the CDR3 reads TGTGCCAGCAGCTTAGAAGGCGGAGGGACCTACGAGCAGTACTTC. Its protein product is CASSLEGGGTYEQYF.

This clone was picked up many times. The chain has TRBV4-1 and TRBJ2-5; 10 nucleotides agree with TRBD1. The V segment lost 3 bases and the J segment 4 bases; nucleotides outside the gene matches: 5. CDR1 and CDR2 (germline): MGHRA, YSYEKL. This CDR3 has 15 residues. The CDR3 bases are TGCGCCAGCAGCCAGGAGGGACAGGGGAGAGAGACCCAGTACTTC. Residues: CASSQEGQGRETQYF.

This chain connects TRBV6-6 to TRBJ2-2; D gene ambiguous. Per germline, CDR1 MNHNY and CDR2 SVGAGI (reference sequence). The CDR3 loop spans 13 amino acids. The ends were cut back, 6 bases at V and 5 bases at J, with 10 bases in the middle. In DNA, the CDR3 is TGTGCCAGCAGCAAGGAAGGGACCGGGGAGCTGTTTTTT. Translation gives CASSKEGTGELFF.

This clone was seen only once. This chain uses TRBV11-2 with TRBJ2-7; D unclear. Germline V gives CDR1 SGHAT, CDR2 FQNNGV. CDR3 length: 11 amino acids. V was cut by 5 bases and J by 3 bases, with 5 bases left in between. CDR3 coding DNA: TGTGCCAGCAGCGCATACTACGAGCAGTACTTC. This encodes CASSAYYEQYF.

This clone was detected many times. V gene TRBV25-1 combines with J gene TRBJ2-7, with D unresolved. The germline V gene encodes CDR1 MGHDK and CDR2 SYGVNS. The CDR3 spans 12 residues. V dropped 3 bases and J dropped 1 base, with 4 bases sitting between them. CDR3: CASSDGSYEQYF. DNA of the CDR3: TGTGCCAGCAGTGACGGTTCCTACGAGCAGTACTTC.